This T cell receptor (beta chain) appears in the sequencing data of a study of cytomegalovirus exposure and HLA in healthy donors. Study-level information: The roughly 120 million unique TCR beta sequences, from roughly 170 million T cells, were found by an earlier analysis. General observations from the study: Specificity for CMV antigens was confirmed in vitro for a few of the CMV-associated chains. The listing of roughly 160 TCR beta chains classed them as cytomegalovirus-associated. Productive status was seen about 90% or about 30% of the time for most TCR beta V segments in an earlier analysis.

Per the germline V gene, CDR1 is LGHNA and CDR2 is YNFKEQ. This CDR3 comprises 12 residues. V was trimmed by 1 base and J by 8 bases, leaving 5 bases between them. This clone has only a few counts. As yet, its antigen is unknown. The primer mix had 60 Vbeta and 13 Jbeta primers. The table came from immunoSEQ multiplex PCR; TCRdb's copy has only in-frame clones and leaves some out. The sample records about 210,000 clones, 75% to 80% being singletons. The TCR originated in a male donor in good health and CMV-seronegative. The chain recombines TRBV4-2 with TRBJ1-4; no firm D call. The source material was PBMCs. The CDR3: CASSQVSEKLFF. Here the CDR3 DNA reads TGTGCCAGCAGCCAAGTCTCCGAAAAACTGTTTTTT.